The 3 T cell receptor beta chains reported below all come from one sample, sequenced in a study of Ad26.COV2.S vaccination and SARS-CoV-2 variants. Noted treatment: approximately 18 received Ad26.COV2.S at low or high dose, single or two shots; several received placebo; per-sample allocation not given. Samples were taken on day 63 after the first vaccine or placebo injection. This table comes from immunoSEQ multiplex PCR, and its TCRdb copy is limited to in-frame clones, with some not included. The sample has about 350,000 clones; roughly 91% are singletons. Sequencing was performed on peripheral blood, taken in a trial of Ad26.COV2.S vaccine versus placebo. Receptors were obtained from a person aged 18-60 years who received the Ad26.COV2.S COVID-19 vaccine or a placebo.

This clone was observed a single time. Germline is not matched at one junction end, which may reflect a read error. The chain combines TRBV14 with TRBJ2-3; TRBD2 agrees at 12 bases. This CDR3 comprises 17 residues. Germline V lookup: CDR1 SGHDN, CDR2 FVKESK. CDR3 in DNA: TGTGCCAGCAGCGAAGACCTAGCGGGGGGGACTGTAGATACGCAGTATTTT. Translating gives CASSEDLAGGTVDTQYF.

This chain links TRBV30 with TRBJ1-2, with 7 nucleotides matching TRBD1. The germline V gene encodes CDR1 GTSNPN and CDR2 SVGIG (reference sequence). This CDR3 is built from 14 residues. J was trimmed by 2 bases and V by 1 base; bases with no gene match: 4. In nucleotides, the CDR3 is TGTGCCTGGAGTGGAGGACAGGTGAACTATGGCTACACCTTC. Translation gives CAWSGGQVNYGYTF.

This chain uses TRBV19 with TRBJ2-3; 8 nucleotides align to TRBD2. CDR3 length: 15 amino acids. J was trimmed by 3 bases and V by 3 bases; bases with no gene match: 5. CDR1 and CDR2 (germline): LNHDA, SQIVND (reference sequence). The CDR3, as DNA: TGTGCCAGTAGTATTGCGTTAGCGGGGACAGATACGCAGTATTTT. Protein product: CASSIALAGTDTQYF. Full variable domain (rest looked up from reference TRBV19 and TRBJ2-3): DGGITQSPKYLFRKEGQNVTLSCEQNLNHDAMYWYRQDPGQGLRLIYYSQIVNDFQKGDIAEGYSVSREKKESFPLTVTSAQKNPTAFYLCASSIALAGTDTQYFGPGTRLTVL.